The 26 T cell receptor beta chains presented below share a single source sample, sequenced in a study of monozygotic twins with inflammatory bowel disease. After re-calling the 5' RACE reads, TCRdb lists one entry per CDR3 protein, DNA absent. The sample has 300,000 to 450,000 distinct CDR3 sequences. The specimen sequenced was blood. These receptors were collected from a human donor with ulcerative colitis or Crohn's disease, or a healthy co-twin of an affected twin (not recorded which).

The chain has TRBV7-2 and TRBJ2-7. The V gene's germline CDR1 is SGHTA and CDR2 FQGNSA. The CDR3 consists of 15 residues. The CDR3 loop is CASSPFRGGPYEQYF.

The chain recombines TRBV25-1 with TRBJ2-2. Per the germline V gene, CDR1 is MGHDK and CDR2 is SYGVNS. The CDR3 runs 15 residues. CDR3 protein: CASTRGFANTGELFF.

The chain combines TRBV7-9 with TRBJ1-6. Germline V lookup: CDR1 SEHNR, CDR2 FQNEAQ (reference sequence). This CDR3 is built from 16 residues. The CDR3 protein is CASSLAGMEHNSPLHF.

CDR3 protein: CASSLNRDLEAFF. The gene calls are TRBV5-4 and TRBJ1-1. Germline loops: CDR1 SGHNT, CDR2 YYREEE (reference sequence). The CDR3 consists of 13 residues.

The CDR3 reads CASSPRTGQQETQYF. The V gene is TRBV5-1, the J gene TRBJ2-5; TCRdb designates TRBD1, a call that cannot be tested without DNA. Germline loops: CDR1 SGHRS, CDR2 YFSETQ. The CDR3 has 15 amino acids.

This chain links TRBV7-3 with TRBJ1-5; TCRdb names TRBD1, which stays unverified in the absence of DNA. The CDR3 is 13 amino acids. The germline CDR1 and CDR2 sequences are SGHTA and FQGTGA. The CDR3 loop reads CASATGNNQPQHF.

The genes are TRBV3-1 and TRBJ2-5; the D call from TCRdb, TRBD1, cannot be confirmed without DNA. Germline V gene data show CDR1 as LGHDT and CDR2 as YNNKEL (reference sequence). This CDR3 has 15 amino acids. The CDR3 protein is CASSLARQGGETQYF.

This chain connects TRBV5-5 to TRBJ1-2. Per germline, CDR1 SGHKS and CDR2 YYEKEE (reference sequence). The CDR3 sequence is 16 residues long. The CDR3 sequence: CASSPAVGKANYGYTF.

The V call is TRBV18, the J call TRBJ2-2; the TCRdb D gene call, TRBD1, has no DNA to confirm it. The CDR3 loop spans 18 amino acids. Germline loops: CDR1 KGHSH, CDR2 LQKENI. The CDR3 region is CASSPRLVGRVNTGELFF. Variable domain in full (rest from reference TRBV18 and TRBJ2-2): NAGVMQNPRHLVRRRGQEARLRCSPMKGHSHVYWYRQLPEEGLKFMVYLQKENIIDESGMPKERFSAEFPKEGPSILRIQQVVRGDSAAYFCASSPRLVGRVNTGELFFGEGSRLTVL.

The CDR3: CASSMRTGQLPSGANVLTF. The gene calls are TRBV11-1 and TRBJ2-6; the TRBD1 assignment by TCRdb is unverifiable without DNA. From germline, CDR1 is SGHAT and CDR2 FQDESV (reference sequence). The CDR3 consists of 19 residues.

The V gene is TRBV5-6, the J gene TRBJ1-1. Germline assignment: CDR1 SGHDT and CDR2 YYEEEE. CDR3 length: 14 amino acids. The CDR3 protein is CASSLVPEGTEAFF.

This chain uses TRBV7-8 with TRBJ2-5; TCRdb names TRBD2, which stays unverified in the absence of DNA. CDR1 and CDR2 (germline): SGHVS, FQNEAQ. This CDR3 is built from 16 residues. CDR3 protein: CASSSTSGGMAETQYF.

The V call is TRBV3-1, the J call TRBJ2-3; there is no DNA to check the TCRdb D call of TRBD1. The germline V gene has CDR1 LGHDT and CDR2 YNNKEL (reference sequence). The CDR3 loop spans 18 amino acids. CDR3 residues: CASSRTFSGGASTDTQYF.

V is TRBV4-3 and J is TRBJ2-7; absent DNA, TCRdb's TRBD2 call cannot be checked. Germline V gives CDR1 LGHNA, CDR2 YSLEER. This CDR3 is built from 15 residues. The CDR3: CASSQEAARPYEQYF.

The genes are TRBV4-3 and TRBJ2-7. Germline assignment: CDR1 LGHNA and CDR2 YSLEER. CDR3 length equals 16 residues. CDR3 sequence reads: CASSQVGYKKVYEQYF.

The chain employs TRBV29-1 and TRBJ2-3; TCRdb's D call of TRBD1 is untestable without DNA. Germline CDR1 SQVTM, CDR2 ANQGSEA. This CDR3 has 14 amino acids. The CDR3 spells CSVEGGLGADTQYF.

The chain joins TRBV6-5 to TRBJ2-1; the D call from TCRdb, TRBD1, cannot be confirmed without DNA. Germline lookup yields CDR1 MNHEY and CDR2 SVGAGI. The CDR3 covers 17 residues. The CDR3 loop reads CASSVNGGGGGYNEQFF.

The chain uses TRBV4-1 and TRBJ1-2; TCRdb returns TRBD1, unconfirmable since there is no DNA. CDR1 is MGHRA and CDR2 is YSYEKL in the germline V gene. The CDR3 length is 15 residues. This CDR3 is CASSQVSGQGYGYTF.

The genes are TRBV4-1 and TRBJ2-5; the D call from TCRdb, TRBD2, cannot be confirmed without DNA. This CDR3 spans 15 amino acids. CDR1 is MGHRA and CDR2 is YSYEKL in the germline V gene. The CDR3 loop reads CASSRLPSNQETQYF.

The chain employs TRBV6-1 and TRBJ1-6; checking the TCRdb D call of TRBD1 is not possible without DNA. From germline, CDR1 is MNHNS and CDR2 SASEGT. This CDR3 region has 13 residues. The CDR3 spells CASSLTGTSPLHF.

The V and J genes are TRBV6-1 and TRBJ2-5; no DNA is available, so the TRBD2 call from TCRdb remains unchecked. CDR1 and CDR2 from the germline V gene are MNHNS and SASEGT. The CDR3 contains 17 residues. CDR3 amino acids: CASRPRATSGGQETQYF.

This chain uses TRBV6-1 with TRBJ1-1. The CDR3 has 15 residues. The germline gives CDR1 MNHNS, CDR2 SASEGT. CDR3 residues: CASMVQSIRGTEAFF.

The chain employs TRBV29-1 and TRBJ2-7; without DNA, the TCRdb call of TRBD2 cannot be checked. Germline V gives CDR1 SQVTM, CDR2 ANQGSEA. The CDR3 has 11 amino acids. The chain's CDR3 is CSVEGGGFSFF.

The chain is built from TRBV11-2 and TRBJ2-7. The CDR3 totals 14 residues. The germline V gene encodes CDR1 SGHAT and CDR2 FQNNGV. CDR3 loop: CASRPEVGPYEQYF.

CDR3 residues: CSVGRDTEAFF. The rearrangement links TRBV29-1 to TRBJ1-1. This CDR3 is built from 11 residues. Germline V gene data show CDR1 as SQVTM and CDR2 as ANQGSEA. Complete variable domain (other parts from reference TRBV29-1 and TRBJ1-1): SAVISQKPSRDICQRGTSLTIQCQVDSQVTMMFWYRQQPGQSLTLIATANQGSEATYESGFVIDKFPISRPNLTFSTLTVSNMSPEDSSIYLCSVGRDTEAFFGQGTRLTVV.

The chain joins TRBV20-1 to TRBJ2-2; TCRdb returns TRBD1, unconfirmable since there is no DNA. The length of the CDR3 is 13 residues. CDR1 is DFQATT, CDR2 SNEGSKA, per germline (reference sequence). CDR3 sequence: CSAGGVGTGELFF.